These 9 T cell receptor beta chains came from one sample sequenced in a study of OX40 agonist ivuxolimab in advanced cancers. Profiled with immunoSEQ multiplex PCR; TCRdb holds only in-frame clones, not every one. The sample consists of roughly 53,000 clones, more than 85% of them appearing once. The source material was CD4+ or CD8+ T cells sorted from blood, sampled in a trial of the OX40 agonist ivuxolimab. The receptors were sampled from an adult with an advanced solid tumor such as melanoma, head and neck, liver or kidney cancer.

This chain links TRBV6-5 with TRBJ2-1; TRBD2 matches 7 bases. The V gene end was trimmed by 2 bases and the J gene end by 8 bases; junction bases not matched to a gene: 9. This CDR3 is 15 amino acids long. Germline V lookup: CDR1 MNHEY, CDR2 SVGAGI. The CDR3 loop is CASSYGVAGGDEQFF. In nucleotides, the CDR3 is TGTGCCAGCAGTTACGGGGTAGCGGGTGGGGATGAGCAGTTCTTC.

This clone was seen repeatedly, ten times or more. The chain employs TRBV29-1 and TRBJ2-1; D might be TRBD1 or TRBD2, each matching 11 bases. Germline lookup yields CDR1 SQVTM and CDR2 ANQGSEA. CDR3 length: 18 amino acids. The ends were cut back, 7 bases at V and 8 bases at J, with 33 bases in the middle. The CDR3 DNA sequence: TGCAGCGGGAAGGGACAGGGGGATAGCGGGAGGGCCGCGTATGAGCAGTTCTTC. Its protein product is CSGKGQGDSGRAAYEQFF.

The J gene is TRBJ2-1, the V gene TRBV9; D may be TRBD1 (6 bases). Trimming left V 6 bases short and J 4 bases short, with 14 bases between. The CDR3 contains 14 residues. The germline V gene has CDR1 SGDLS and CDR2 YYNGEE. This chain's CDR3 is CASKEDSTYNEQFF. The CDR3 nucleotides read TGTGCCAGCAAGGAGGACAGCACTTACAATGAGCAGTTCTTC. The full variable domain, with the rest looked up from reference TRBV9 and TRBJ2-1, is DSGVTQTPKHLITATGQRVTLRCSPRSGDLSVYWYQQSLDQGLQFLIQYYNGEERAKGNILERFSAQQFPDLHSELNLSSLELGDSALYFCASKEDSTYNEQFFGPGTRLTVL.

The chain carries TRBV19 and TRBJ2-5, with D perhaps assigned TRBD1 or TRBD2 (5 bases each). The germline CDR1 and CDR2 sequences are LNHDA and SQIVND (reference sequence). V was trimmed by 10 bases and J by 2 bases, leaving 17 bases between them. The CDR3 contains 14 residues. The CDR3, as DNA: TGTGCCATAGGGGACCGTGAGGGGCAAGAGACCCAGTACTTC. This sequence encodes CAIGDREGQETQYF.

There are a few counts of this clone. The chain employs TRBV9 and TRBJ1-5; no reliable D call. Trimming pared 0 bases from V and 6 bases from J, leaving 10 bases between. CDR3 length equals 14 residues. Germline CDR1 is SGDLS and CDR2 is YYNGEE. The CDR3 region has the DNA TGTGCCAGCAGCGTAGGAGATTACGGTCAGCCCCAGCATTTT. Its protein product is CASSVGDYGQPQHF.

This chain connects TRBV10-3 to TRBJ1-1; TRBD1 agrees at 8 bases. With 3 bases clipped from V and 7 bases from J, the junction kept 10 bases outside the gene matches. Per the germline V gene, CDR1 is ENHRY and CDR2 is SYGVKD. The length of the CDR3 is 15 residues. The CDR3 DNA reads as TGTGCCATCAGTGACGCCCCCAGGGGGCGGGATGAAGCTTTCTTT. Protein sequence: CAISDAPRGRDEAFF.

This rearrangement joins TRBV30 to TRBJ2-2; D remains ambiguous. The V gene lost 0 bases and the J gene lost 0 bases, with 8 bases spanning the gap. Germline assignment: CDR1 GTSNPN and CDR2 SVGIG (reference sequence). There are 15 residues in the CDR3. CDR3 DNA: TGTGCCTGGAGTGTATTAGGACCGAACACCGGGGAGCTGTTTTTT. It translates to CAWSVLGPNTGELFF.

CDR3 in amino acids: CASSLVAGEITDTQYF. The CDR3 DNA is TGTGCCAGCAGTCTGGTAGCGGGGGAGATTACAGATACGCAGTATTTT. This rearrangement joins TRBV6-6 to TRBJ2-3; TRBD2 agrees at 9 bases. Germline V gene data show CDR1 as MNHNY and CDR2 as SVGAGI (reference sequence). The CDR3 runs to 16 residues. The trim removed 5 bases at V and 3 bases at J, leaving 9 bases unmatched.

This clone was picked up one time. This chain links TRBV4-3 with TRBJ2-7; 7 nucleotides agree with TRBD2. V shed 4 bases, J shed 5 bases, and the junction held 14 bases outside the gene matches. CDR3 size: 16 residues. CDR1 and CDR2 (germline): LGHNA, YSLEER. The CDR3: CASSRTWGGSRDEQYF. CDR3 coding DNA: TGCGCCAGCAGCCGAACTTGGGGGGGTTCTCGGGACGAGCAGTACTTC.